This paragraph reports one T cell receptor beta chain. Its matching antigen is unknown. The sample is drawn from a study of T cell responses to AZD1222 COVID-19 vaccine. Repertoires were generated with immunoSEQ multiplex PCR, while TCRdb's copy carries only in-frame clones and drops some. This sample has roughly 200,000 clones, with approximately 92% found just once. Whole-study findings and limits: Donors in the cohort were predominantly white British and more often female, and clonal diversity was possibly underestimated.

The V gene's germline CDR1 is SGHDT and CDR2 YYEEEE. The CDR3 spans 15 residues. Unmatched junction bases numbered 10, after V lost 5 bases and J lost 4 bases. The V gene is TRBV5-6, the J gene TRBJ2-7, with 9 bases fitting TRBD1. This material consisted of peripheral blood, taken on day 0 of AZD1222 vaccination. This clonotype was obtained from an adult in good health. The CDR3 coding sequence is TGTGCCAGCAGTTTGATCTTGACAGGGGGTTACGAGCAGTACTTC. It yields the protein CASSLILTGGYEQYF. The full variable domain, rest sourced from reference TRBV5-6 and TRBJ2-7, is DAGVTQSPTHLIKTRGQQVTLRCSPKSGHDTVSWYQQALGQGPQFIFQYYEEEERQRGNFPDRFSGHQFPNYSSELNVNALLLGDSALYLCASSLILTGGYEQYFGPGTRLTVT.